The 28 T cell receptor beta chains in this list originate from one sample, sequenced in a study of T cell responses to AZD1222 COVID-19 vaccine. TCRdb's copy holds only in-frame clones and misses some; the assay was immunoSEQ multiplex PCR. The data contain about 120,000 clones, 92% of them singletons. Specimen: peripheral blood, collected 28 days after the second AZD1222 dose. The receptors here all came from an adult who received the AZD1222 COVID-19 vaccine.

This chain uses TRBV28 with TRBJ2-1, with a weak D call TRBD2 (6 bases). CDR1 is MDHEN, CDR2 SYDVKM, per germline. The CDR3 extends over 12 amino acids. Deletions cut 5 bases from V and 15 bases from J, with 17 bases between. CDR3 amino acids: CASSTPGTPTFF. DNA for the CDR3: TGTGCCAGCAGTACACCCGGGACTCCGACGTTCTTC.

The CDR3 DNA is TGTGCCAGCAGTGAGGAGGATACGCAGTATTTT. Translated: CASSEEDTQYF. The chain recombines TRBV6-1 with TRBJ2-3; D is uncertain. The CDR3 sequence is 11 residues long. V gave up 3 bases and J gave up 6 bases, with 4 bases separating them. CDR1 and CDR2 from the germline V gene are MNHNS and SASEGT.

The CDR3 DNA is TGTGCCAGCAGACGGACAGTCTCTGGGGCCAACGTCCTGACTTTC. Residues: CASRRTVSGANVLTF. The chain couples TRBV6-6 to TRBJ2-6, with D maybe TRBD1 (6 bases). V lost 6 bases and J lost 0, with 9 bases in between. The CDR3 consists of 15 residues. Looked up from germline, CDR1 is MNHNY and CDR2 is SVGAGI (reference sequence).

The chain has TRBV19 and TRBJ1-2, with a weak D call TRBD1 (5 bases). The germline gives CDR1 LNHDA, CDR2 SQIVND (reference sequence). V was pared by 4 bases and J by 8 bases, with 23 bases between. The CDR3 consists of 16 residues. The CDR3 DNA follows: TGTGCCAGTAGTACGCTAAACCGGGCCCAGGGAGGGGGCTACACCTTC. Encoded protein: CASSTLNRAQGGGYTF.

In the case of this clone: The junction and the germline gene differ at one end; a read error may be behind it. The J gene is TRBJ1-1, the V gene TRBV9; D is undetermined. CDR1 is SGDLS and CDR2 is YYNGEE in the germline V gene. The length of the CDR3 is 8 residues. The CDR3: CASSVGVF. The CDR3 region has the DNA TGTGCCAGCAGCGTAGGGGTTTTC.

This chain links TRBV6-5 with TRBJ2-7; D could derive from TRBD1 or TRBD2 (5 bases each). Deletions cut 0 bases from V and 5 bases from J, with 11 bases between. Germline V lookup: CDR1 MNHEY, CDR2 SVGAGI. The length of the CDR3 is 14 residues. In DNA form, the CDR3 reads TGTGCCAGCAGTTACTCGCCCGGGGCTGACGAGCAGTACTTC. Translation: CASSYSPGADEQYF.

The chain joins TRBV24-1 to TRBJ1-5; D perhaps matches TRBD1 (6 bases). Trimming took off 2 bases at V and 5 bases at J, with 9 bases between the two ends. The CDR3 is made up of 14 amino acids. CDR1 KGHDR and CDR2 SFDVKD come from the germline V gene. DNA of the CDR3: TGTGCCACCAGTGATTGGGGGGCGGATCAGCCCCAGCATTTT. This codes for CATSDWGADQPQHF.

The J gene is TRBJ1-5, the V gene TRBV27; D perhaps matches TRBD1 (5 bases). Trimming took off 11 bases at V and 0 bases at J, with 20 bases between the two ends. The CDR3 totals 16 residues. Germline V gene sequence: CDR1 MNHEY, CDR2 SMNVEV (reference sequence). This CDR3 reads CASQQTGLYSNQPQHF. The CDR3 nucleotides are TGTGCCTCCCAGCAGACGGGGCTCTATAGCAATCAGCCCCAGCATTTT.

The rearrangement links TRBV28 to TRBJ1-1; D gene unclear. Germline CDR1 and CDR2: MDHEN and SYDVKM. V was trimmed by 7 bases and J by 1 base, leaving 16 bases between them. This CDR3 spans 15 amino acids. The CDR3 region is CASTPHGGSNTEAFF. The CDR3 nucleotides are TGTGCCAGCACCCCTCATGGCGGGTCGAACACTGAAGCTTTCTTT.

This chain uses TRBV5-4 with TRBJ1-2, with 7 bases fitting TRBD1. The CDR3 covers 14 residues. Trimming at V came to 3 bases and at J to 5 bases, leaving 7 bases not matched to a gene. Germline loops: CDR1 SGHNT, CDR2 YYREEE (reference sequence). The DNA of the CDR3 is TGTGCCAGCAGCTCCTTAGGGGGCGATTATGGCTACACCTTC. Protein sequence: CASSSLGGDYGYTF. Combining the CDR3 with reference TRBV5-4 and TRBJ1-2 gives the whole variable domain ETGVTQSPTHLIKTRGQQVTLRCSSQSGHNTVSWYQQALGQGPQFIFQYYREEENGRGNFPPRFSGLQFPNYSSELNVNALELDDSALYLCASSSLGGDYGYTFGSGTRLTVV.

The chain recombines TRBV12-3 or TRBV12-4 with TRBJ1-1, with 7 nucleotides matching TRBD1. This CDR3 comprises 13 residues. The V and J ends lost 5 bases and 7 bases, in that order; junction bases with no gene match: 7. In DNA form, the CDR3 reads TGTGCCAGCAGTATGACAGGGATCGGTGAAGCTTTCTTT. It yields the protein CASSMTGIGEAFF.

The chain couples TRBV29-1 to TRBJ1-2; no firm D call. V dropped 4 bases and J dropped 0 bases, with 6 bases sitting between them. CDR1 and CDR2 (germline): SQVTM, ANQGSEA. The CDR3 runs to 12 residues. As DNA, the CDR3 is TGCAGCGTTGTTGCCCCTAACTATGGCTACACCTTC. This codes for CSVVAPNYGYTF.

A single count supports this clone. The rearrangement uses TRBV29-1 and TRBJ2-1; 9 bases match TRBD2. The CDR3 runs to 15 residues. Trimming removed 5 bases from V and 2 bases from J; junction bases left unmatched: 7. Germline CDR1 and CDR2: SQVTM and ANQGSEA. CDR3 DNA sequence: TGCAGCGTTAAAAGACTAGCGGCCCCCTACAATGAGCAGTTCTTC. Its translation is CSVKRLAAPYNEQFF.

The chain couples TRBV28 to TRBJ1-5; D is possibly TRBD1 (5 bases). The CDR3 has 16 amino acids. V dropped 2 bases and J dropped 0 bases, with 11 bases sitting between them. Per the germline V gene, CDR1 is MDHEN and CDR2 is SYDVKM. For the CDR3, the DNA is TGTGCCAGCAGTTTAGGGCCAGGGTATAGCAATCAGCCCCAGCATTTT. It specifies CASSLGPGYSNQPQHF.

This chain links TRBV9 with TRBJ1-6; a possible D gene is TRBD1 (5 bases). This CDR3 region has 15 residues. Germline CDR1 and CDR2: SGDLS and YYNGEE. With 0 bases removed from V and 6 bases from J, the gap between germline ends came to 10 bases. The CDR3 spells CASSVGQGSNSPLHF. The CDR3 DNA follows: TGTGCCAGCAGCGTAGGCCAGGGCTCTAATTCACCCCTCCACTTT.

This chain links TRBV19 with TRBJ1-1; 8 bases line up with TRBD1. The trim removed 6 bases at V and 1 base at J, leaving 4 bases unmatched. The CDR3 length is 14 residues. The germline V gene has CDR1 LNHDA and CDR2 SQIVND (reference sequence). CDR3 nucleotide sequence: TGTGCCAGTAGAAGAGGACAGGGGAACACTGAAGCTTTCTTT. Amino acid sequence: CASRRGQGNTEAFF.

The V gene is TRBV2, the J gene TRBJ1-2; D is possibly TRBD1 (6 bases). CDR1 and CDR2 from the germline V gene are SNHLY and FYNNEI. The CDR3 totals 14 residues. V dropped 4 bases and J dropped 4 bases, with 13 bases sitting between them. DNA for the CDR3: TGTGCCAGCAGTGTGCCAGGGGTCATCTATGGCTACACCTTC. As protein: CASSVPGVIYGYTF.

V usage is TRBV2 and J usage is TRBJ2-2; 7 bases line up with TRBD1. Trimming cost V 4 bases and J 6 bases; bases outside gene matches: 2. Per germline, CDR1 SNHLY and CDR2 FYNNEI. The CDR3 totals 13 residues. The CDR3 DNA is TGTGCCAGCAGTGCTACAGGGGCCGGGGAGCTGTTTTTT. Translated, it gives CASSATGAGELFF.

The V and J genes are TRBV5-4 and TRBJ2-3; TRBD2 agrees at 9 bases. The length of the CDR3 is 16 residues. Germline trimming cut 4 bases from V and 2 bases from J; bases unmatched to any gene: 8. Germline V CDR1 and CDR2: SGHNT, YYREEE (reference sequence). CDR3 nucleotides: TGTGCCAGCAGCCGGCGGGCTAGCGGGAACACAGATACGCAGTATTTT. Translation: CASSRRASGNTDTQYF.

This clone was detected only once. The rearrangement joins TRBV4-1 to TRBJ2-1; D not resolved. V was trimmed by 0 bases and J by 0 bases, leaving 9 bases between them. CDR3 size: 16 residues. Germline V CDR1 and CDR2: MGHRA, YSYEKL. CDR3 in DNA: TGCGCCAGCAGCCAAGAACCGCAAAGCTCCTACAATGAGCAGTTCTTC. This encodes CASSQEPQSSYNEQFF.

The rearrangement joins TRBV19 to TRBJ2-4; 8 nucleotides line up with TRBD1. With V trimmed by 2 bases and J by 6 bases, 12 bases remained unmatched. The CDR3 spans 17 residues. Germline lookup yields CDR1 LNHDA and CDR2 SQIVND (reference sequence). CDR3: CASSIPPIQGARNIQYF. The CDR3, as DNA: TGTGCCAGTAGTATACCCCCCATTCAGGGGGCGAGAAACATTCAGTACTTC.

The V call is TRBV9, the J call TRBJ1-5; 7 positions match TRBD1. CDR3 length: 16 residues. Germline values: CDR1 SGDLS, CDR2 YYNGEE. Losses at the gene ends were 4 bases for V and 3 bases for J; bases not matched to a gene: 10. The DNA of the CDR3 is TGTGCCAGCAGCTTGAGGGACAGTCAGCCCAATCAGCCCCAGCATTTT. Translating it yields CASSLRDSQPNQPQHF.

V usage is TRBV19 and J usage is TRBJ1-1, with 7 bases lining up with TRBD1. The CDR3 is 14 residues long. The ends lost 6 bases at V and 3 bases at J; junction bases unmatched: 7. The germline CDR1 and CDR2 sequences are LNHDA and SQIVND (reference sequence). The CDR3 sequence: CASREGGFDTEAFF. The CDR3 DNA follows: TGTGCCAGTAGGGAAGGGGGCTTTGACACTGAAGCTTTCTTT.

The chain links TRBV3-1 (or the pseudogene TRBV3-2) to TRBJ2-1, with 14 nucleotides matching TRBD2. J gave up 3 bases and V 4 bases, and 11 bases lay outside the gene matches. In germline, CDR1 is LGHDT, CDR2 YNNKEL (reference sequence). This CDR3 is 19 amino acids long. The DNA of the CDR3 is TGTGCCAGCAGCCGCCCGACTAGCGGGAGGGCCCTCGGCTACAATGAGCAGTTCTTC. Translating it yields CASSRPTSGRALGYNEQFF.

The chain combines TRBV19 with TRBJ2-2; 9 nucleotides align to TRBD1. CDR1 LNHDA and CDR2 SQIVND come from the germline V gene (reference sequence). Germline trimming cut 10 bases from V and 7 bases from J; bases unmatched to any gene: 16. The CDR3 loop spans 16 amino acids. CDR3 DNA sequence: TGTGCCACCCAGGACAGGGGCCGGCTATTGGACGGGGAGCTGTTTTTT. This encodes CATQDRGRLLDGELFF.

This clone appeared a single time. The chain combines TRBV20-1 with TRBJ1-1; D gene unclear. V lost 1 base and J 12 bases, leaving 9 bases between the germline ends. The CDR3 extends over 10 amino acids. Germline CDR1 and CDR2: DFQATT and SNEGSKA (reference sequence). The CDR3 DNA reads TGCAGTGCTAGAGTTGAGAGGACTTTCTTT. Translation gives CSARVERTFF.

The CDR3 sequence: CASSPTGVDNSPLHF. The CDR3 DNA reads TGTGCCAGCAGCCCCACAGGGGTCGATAATTCACCCCTCCACTTT. The genes are TRBV28 and TRBJ1-6; 7 bases agree with TRBD1. The CDR3 has 15 amino acids. CDR1 is MDHEN, CDR2 SYDVKM, per germline. V trimming: 6 bases; J trimming: 5 bases; junction bases outside the gene matches: 7.

The chain carries TRBV28 and TRBJ1-1; D unclear. This CDR3 has 15 residues. CDR1 and CDR2 (germline): MDHEN, SYDVKM. Trimming cost V 5 bases and J 0 bases, with 13 bases left between them. CDR3 in DNA: TGTGCCAGCAGTCCATATGACGGCCTGAACACTGAAGCTTTCTTT. Protein sequence: CASSPYDGLNTEAFF. Full variable domain (outside the CDR3, taken from reference TRBV28 and TRBJ1-1): DVKVTQSSRYLVKRTGEKVFLECVQDMDHENMFWYRQDPGLGLRLIYFSYDVKMKEKGDIPEGYSVSREKKERFSLILESASTNQTSMYLCASSPYDGLNTEAFFGQGTRLTVV.